A selection of T cell receptor beta chains follows, all from one sample in a study of blood T cell repertoires in COVID-19. Some clones are missing from TCRdb's copy, which holds only in-frame ones; the method was immunoSEQ multiplex PCR. This sample has under 65,000 clones, with about nine tenths found just once. Sequencing used peripheral blood. Source of these receptors: a woman at least 80 years old with COVID-19, enrolled during active disease. Both conserved end residues are part of each CDR3. Each record gives: clone size, V gene, J gene, D gene, CDR3 DNA, CDR3 protein. The D gene is left open where the match is weak. Clone size is given for some rows only: seen once, a few or many times, or a class if the clone is expanded.

clone_size: -; v_call: TRBV10-1; j_call: TRBJ1-2; d_call: TRBD1; cdr3_nt: TGCGCCAGCAGTGAGTCGAGGAGGACAGGGGGAGCCTATGGCTACACCTTC; cdr3_aa: CASSESRRTGGAYGYTF
clone_size: -; v_call: TRBV5-5; j_call: TRBJ1-4; d_call: TRBD1; cdr3_nt: TGTGCCAGCAGCATGGGGACAGGACCAACTAATGAAAAACTGTTTTTT; cdr3_aa: CASSMGTGPTNEKLFF
clone_size: -; v_call: TRBV2; j_call: TRBJ1-3; d_call: -; cdr3_nt: TGTGCCAGCAGTGCTCCCTCTTCTGGAAACACCATATATTTT; cdr3_aa: CASSAPSSGNTIYF
clone_size: -; v_call: TRBV7-6; j_call: TRBJ1-5; d_call: -; cdr3_nt: TGTGCCAGCAGCTTGTCGGGAGGAAGCAATCAGCCCCAGCATTTT; cdr3_aa: CASSLSGGSNQPQHF
clone_size: -; v_call: TRBV12-3/TRBV12-4; j_call: TRBJ2-3; d_call: -; cdr3_nt: TGTGCCAGCAGGGCGGGGATTGATACGCAGTATTTT; cdr3_aa: CASRAGIDTQYF
clone_size: -; v_call: TRBV30; j_call: TRBJ1-5; d_call: -; cdr3_nt: TGTGCCTGGAGTCCCTCCTTCCTTAGCAATCAGCCCCAGCATTTT; cdr3_aa: CAWSPSFLSNQPQHF
clone_size: few; v_call: TRBV24-1; j_call: TRBJ2-1; d_call: -; cdr3_nt: TGTGCCACCAGTGATAGACTAAGGAATGAGCAGTTCTTC; cdr3_aa: CATSDRLRNEQFF
clone_size: -; v_call: TRBV5-1; j_call: TRBJ2-5; d_call: -; cdr3_nt: TGCGCCAGCAGCTTGGGCCTTATCGACAGGAGCAGAGAGACCCAGTACTTC; cdr3_aa: CASSLGLIDRSRETQYF
clone_size: -; v_call: TRBV14; j_call: TRBJ2-5; d_call: TRBD1; cdr3_nt: TGTGCCAGCAGCCAAGACCGTTTCGGACAGGGTGTGCAAGAGACCCAGTACTTC; cdr3_aa: CASSQDRFGQGVQETQYF
clone_size: -; v_call: TRBV5-4; j_call: TRBJ2-1; d_call: -; cdr3_nt: TGTGCCAGCAGCCTTGACAGGCCGGGAGAGCAGTTCTTC; cdr3_aa: CASSLDRPGEQFF
clone_size: -; v_call: TRBV7-2; j_call: TRBJ2-6; d_call: -; cdr3_nt: TGTGCCAGCAGCTCTAGACCAGGGTCTGGGGCCAACGTCCTGACTTTC; cdr3_aa: CASSSRPGSGANVLTF
clone_size: few; v_call: TRBV5-6; j_call: TRBJ1-6; d_call: TRBD1; cdr3_nt: TGTGCCAGCAGCTTGTTGGTGGCAGGGGGAGGAAATTCACCCCTCCACTTT; cdr3_aa: CASSLLVAGGGNSPLHF
clone_size: -; v_call: TRBV27; j_call: TRBJ2-2; d_call: -; cdr3_nt: TGTGCCAGCAGTCAGGGATACACCGGGGAGCTGTTTTTT; cdr3_aa: CASSQGYTGELFF
clone_size: -; v_call: TRBV29-1; j_call: TRBJ1-1; d_call: -; cdr3_nt: TGCAGCGTTGTTATCGCAGTAAACACTGAAGCTTTCTTT; cdr3_aa: CSVVIAVNTEAFF
clone_size: -; v_call: TRBV20-1; j_call: TRBJ1-5; d_call: -; cdr3_nt: TGCAGTGCTAGTATTTATAGCAATCAGCCCCAGCATTTT; cdr3_aa: CSASIYSNQPQHF
clone_size: -; v_call: TRBV6-5; j_call: TRBJ2-2; d_call: TRBD1; cdr3_nt: TGTGCCAGCAGTAAGGGACAGGGTGTCTCTGGGGAGCTGTTTTTT; cdr3_aa: CASSKGQGVSGELFF
clone_size: -; v_call: TRBV30; j_call: TRBJ1-4; d_call: -; cdr3_nt: TGTGCCTGGGGGTACGACAGCCTGTTTTTT; cdr3_aa: CAWGYDSLFF
clone_size: -; v_call: TRBV6-5; j_call: TRBJ2-3; d_call: TRBD2; cdr3_nt: TGTGCCAGCAGTTACTCTAGCGGGGGGGCCTCCGATACGCAGTATTTT; cdr3_aa: CASSYSSGGASDTQYF
clone_size: -; v_call: TRBV10-3; j_call: TRBJ2-3; d_call: TRBD1; cdr3_nt: TGTGCCACCGATAACAGGGGGCAACGCACAGATACGCAGTATTTT; cdr3_aa: CATDNRGQRTDTQYF
clone_size: few; v_call: TRBV29-1; j_call: TRBJ2-2; d_call: TRBD1; cdr3_nt: TGCAGCGGGGGACAGCCAAACACCGGGGAGCTGTTTTTT; cdr3_aa: CSGGQPNTGELFF
clone_size: few; v_call: TRBV18; j_call: TRBJ2-6; d_call: TRBD1; cdr3_nt: TGTGCCAGCTCACCACCATCAGGGGGCGACGTCCTGACTTTC; cdr3_aa: CASSPPSGGDVLTF
clone_size: -; v_call: TRBV24-1; j_call: TRBJ2-1; d_call: -; cdr3_nt: TGTGCCACCAGTGATTGGGCGCTTAATGAGCAGTTCTTC; cdr3_aa: CATSDWALNEQFF
clone_size: -; v_call: TRBV7-8; j_call: TRBJ2-4; d_call: -; cdr3_nt: TGTGCCAGCAGCCGGGGGCCAAAAGCGTACCAGCTAGCCAAAAACATTCAGTACTTC; cdr3_aa: CASSRGPKAYQLAKNIQYF
clone_size: many; v_call: TRBV27; j_call: TRBJ2-7; d_call: -; cdr3_nt: TGTGCCAGCAGTTTAGGGACTACAGGGATCGAGCAGTACTTC; cdr3_aa: CASSLGTTGIEQYF
clone_size: -; v_call: TRBV19; j_call: TRBJ1-1; d_call: TRBD1; cdr3_nt: TGTGCCAGTAGCCCGACAGGGGAGGTAGCTTTCTTT; cdr3_aa: CASSPTGEVAFF
clone_size: -; v_call: TRBV3-1/TRBV3-2; j_call: TRBJ2-5; d_call: -; cdr3_nt: TGTGCCAGCAGCCACCGGAGGCAGCAAGAGACCCAGTACTTC; cdr3_aa: CASSHRRQQETQYF
clone_size: -; v_call: TRBV10-2; j_call: TRBJ1-6; d_call: TRBD1; cdr3_nt: TGCGCCAGCAGTGAGGAGGGGGCGGGTTCACCCCTCCACTTT; cdr3_aa: CASSEEGAGSPLHF
clone_size: -; v_call: TRBV11-2; j_call: TRBJ2-1; d_call: TRBD2; cdr3_nt: TGTGCCAGTCAACTAGCGGGGGGGCGTAAGCAGTTCTTC; cdr3_aa: CASQLAGGRKQFF
clone_size: few; v_call: TRBV7-9; j_call: TRBJ1-6; d_call: -; cdr3_nt: TGTGCCAGCAGCTTTAGGAGGGGAAGTGAATATAATTCACCCCTCCACTTT; cdr3_aa: CASSFRRGSEYNSPLHF
clone_size: few; v_call: TRBV5-6; j_call: TRBJ1-2; d_call: TRBD1; cdr3_nt: TGTGCCAGCAGCTTGGTCGGGACAGGGGGCTATGGCTACACCTTC; cdr3_aa: CASSLVGTGGYGYTF
clone_size: -; v_call: TRBV3-1/TRBV3-2; j_call: TRBJ1-3; d_call: TRBD1; cdr3_nt: TGTGCCAGCAGCCAGGACAGGAAAACGACAGGTTACTCTGGAAACACCATATATTTT; cdr3_aa: CASSQDRKTTGYSGNTIYF
clone_size: -; v_call: TRBV28; j_call: TRBJ2-6; d_call: -; cdr3_nt: TGTGCCAGCAGTTTAGCAGGGTTTGGGGCCAACGTCCTGACTTTC; cdr3_aa: CASSLAGFGANVLTF
clone_size: -; v_call: TRBV5-1; j_call: TRBJ2-1; d_call: -; cdr3_nt: TGCGCCAGCAGCTTGCAGGGGCTCAATGAGCAGTTCTTC; cdr3_aa: CASSLQGLNEQFF
clone_size: once; v_call: TRBV5-1; j_call: TRBJ2-5; d_call: TRBD2; cdr3_nt: TGCGCCAGCAGCTCCGGGACTAGCGGGGGTTGGACCCAAGAGACTCAGTACTTC; cdr3_aa: CASSSGTSGGWTQETQYF
clone_size: -; v_call: TRBV2; j_call: TRBJ1-1; d_call: -; cdr3_nt: TGTGCCAGCAACAGTTACACTGAAGCTTTCTTT; cdr3_aa: CASNSYTEAFF
clone_size: -; v_call: TRBV30; j_call: TRBJ1-1; d_call: -; cdr3_nt: TGTGCCTGGAGGGAGGGGTTACGGACTGAAGCTTTCTTT; cdr3_aa: CAWREGLRTEAFF
clone_size: -; v_call: TRBV15; j_call: TRBJ2-7; d_call: TRBD1; cdr3_nt: TGTGCCACCAGCAGAGGACAGGGTTCGAGGGAGCAGTACTTC; cdr3_aa: CATSRGQGSREQYF
clone_size: -; v_call: TRBV6-5; j_call: TRBJ2-3; d_call: TRBD2; cdr3_nt: TGTGCCAGCAGGGGCGCGCGGGGGTCCACAGATACGCAGTATTTT; cdr3_aa: CASRGARGSTDTQYF
clone_size: -; v_call: TRBV3-1/TRBV3-2; j_call: TRBJ1-5; d_call: -; cdr3_nt: TGTGCCAGCAGCCAAAGTCTAAATCAGCCCCAGCATTTT; cdr3_aa: CASSQSLNQPQHF
clone_size: -; v_call: TRBV9; j_call: TRBJ2-5; d_call: -; cdr3_nt: TGTGCCTCTCGCCAAGGGGGGGGGCCTAGAGAGACCCAGTACTTC; cdr3_aa: CASRQGGGPRETQYF
clone_size: -; v_call: TRBV19; j_call: TRBJ2-7; d_call: TRBD2; cdr3_nt: TGTGCCAGTAGTCTCCTAGCGGGGGACTCCTACGAGCAGTACTTC; cdr3_aa: CASSLLAGDSYEQYF
clone_size: -; v_call: TRBV6-5; j_call: TRBJ2-3; d_call: TRBD1; cdr3_nt: TGTGCCAGCAGTTCGACAGGGCGGTCGGTCACAGATACGCAGTATTTT; cdr3_aa: CASSSTGRSVTDTQYF
clone_size: -; v_call: TRBV10-3; j_call: TRBJ2-5; d_call: -; cdr3_nt: TGTGCCATCAGTGGTGGAACAGGCCAAGAGACCCAGTACTTC; cdr3_aa: CAISGGTGQETQYF
clone_size: once; v_call: TRBV18; j_call: TRBJ2-2; d_call: TRBD2; cdr3_nt: TGTGCCAGCTCCCCGGGACTACCCACCGGGGAGCTGTTTTTT; cdr3_aa: CASSPGLPTGELFF
clone_size: many; v_call: TRBV25-1; j_call: TRBJ2-1; d_call: -; cdr3_nt: TGTGCCAGCAGTGGGTATCTCAGGTTAAATGAGCAGTTCTTC; cdr3_aa: CASSGYLRLNEQFF
clone_size: -; v_call: TRBV6-5; j_call: TRBJ2-3; d_call: -; cdr3_nt: TGTGCCAGCAGTTTCGAGGACACGAGCACAGATACGCAGTATTTT; cdr3_aa: CASSFEDTSTDTQYF
clone_size: -; v_call: TRBV9; j_call: TRBJ2-1; d_call: -; cdr3_nt: TGTGCCAGCAGCGCTGGCGGGCTACCCAACAGTGAGCAGTTCTTC; cdr3_aa: CASSAGGLPNSEQFF
clone_size: -; v_call: TRBV7-2; j_call: TRBJ1-1; d_call: -; cdr3_nt: TGTGCCACCGGGTTCGGAGGTTTGGCTTTCTTT; cdr3_aa: CATGFGGLAFF
clone_size: -; v_call: TRBV12-3/TRBV12-4; j_call: TRBJ1-1; d_call: -; cdr3_nt: TGTGCCAGCAGTCTTGACAGATACACTGAAGCTTTCTTT; cdr3_aa: CASSLDRYTEAFF
clone_size: -; v_call: TRBV7-2; j_call: TRBJ1-1; d_call: TRBD1; cdr3_nt: TGTGCCAGCAGCTTTCGGACAGGGGCCACTGAAGCTTTCTTT; cdr3_aa: CASSFRTGATEAFF
clone_size: -; v_call: TRBV6-1; j_call: TRBJ1-2; d_call: TRBD1; cdr3_nt: TGTGCCAGCAGTGAACACAGGGGGACTAACTATGGCTACACCTTC; cdr3_aa: CASSEHRGTNYGYTF
clone_size: -; v_call: TRBV5-1; j_call: TRBJ2-2; d_call: TRBD2; cdr3_nt: TGCGCCAGCAGCTTGGGCGGGGGAAACACCGGGGAGCTGTTTTTT; cdr3_aa: CASSLGGGNTGELFF
clone_size: once; v_call: TRBV5-8; j_call: TRBJ1-3; d_call: -; cdr3_nt: TGTGCCAGCAAGACACAAACAGGGTCCGGCATATATTTT; cdr3_aa: CASKTQTGSGIYF
clone_size: -; v_call: TRBV5-1; j_call: TRBJ1-5; d_call: TRBD1; cdr3_nt: TGCGCCAGCAGCTCCGGGACAGGGGGACAGCCCCAGCATTTT; cdr3_aa: CASSSGTGGQPQHF
clone_size: -; v_call: TRBV27; j_call: TRBJ1-5; d_call: -; cdr3_nt: TGTGCCAGCAGCCGAGCGGGGGGCGGGAGCAATCAGCCCCAGCATTTT; cdr3_aa: CASSRAGGGSNQPQHF
clone_size: -; v_call: TRBV5-1; j_call: TRBJ2-7; d_call: -; cdr3_nt: TGCGCCAGCAGCTTAGGAGAGACTCCCCCTCGGGAGCAGTACTTC; cdr3_aa: CASSLGETPPREQYF
clone_size: once; v_call: TRBV19; j_call: TRBJ2-1; d_call: TRBD2; cdr3_nt: TGTGCCAGTAGTATACTAGCGGGGGGGTTGAACAATGAGCAGTTCTTC; cdr3_aa: CASSILAGGLNNEQFF
clone_size: once; v_call: TRBV4-2; j_call: TRBJ2-3; d_call: TRBD1; cdr3_nt: TGTGCCAGCAGCCAAGGTCCACAGGGGTTAGGGACAGATACGCAGTATTTT; cdr3_aa: CASSQGPQGLGTDTQYF
clone_size: -; v_call: TRBV5-1; j_call: TRBJ1-1; d_call: TRBD1; cdr3_nt: TGCGCCAGCAGCTTGGGACCGGGACAGGGATTCCTACCCATGAACACTGAAGCTTTCTTT; cdr3_aa: CASSLGPGQGFLPMNTEAFF
clone_size: few; v_call: TRBV5-1; j_call: TRBJ2-7; d_call: TRBD1; cdr3_nt: TGCGCCAGCAGCTTGGCGGGACAGGGGCCGAACGAGCAGTACTTC; cdr3_aa: CASSLAGQGPNEQYF